The 20 T cell receptor beta chains below were found in one sample sequenced in a study of CD8+CD57+ T cells in acquired aplastic anemia (dated by TCRdb to the late 2010s). Sequencing used an Illumina HiSeq 2000. Genomic DNA was used as template for profiling of TCR beta VDJ combinations and CDR3 sequences. TCRdb ran its own pipeline on the public reads, namely fastp trimming at Q25 and MiXCR clone calling, and kept in-frame beta chains. Under each unique CDR3 protein, matching rows form one entry showing the most common genes and DNA. The sample table contains 200,000 or so distinct CDR3 sequences; only one count was recorded for 64% of them. The top ten clones comprise around 42% of the sample. Sequenced material: sorted CD4+, CD8+, or CD8+CD57+ T cells (not recorded which) from PBMCs. The receptors stem from a human donor with severe aplastic anemia or a healthy control (not recorded which).

Notes on this clonotype: Germline is not matched at one junction end, which may reflect a read error. The rearrangement joins TRBV5-1 to TRBJ2-2, with D perhaps assigned TRBD1 or TRBD2 (5 bases each). This CDR3 region has 14 residues. Looked up from germline, CDR1 is SGHRS and CDR2 is YFSETQ. DNA for the CDR3: TGCGCCAGCAGATTGGGACCTAACACCGGGGAGCTGTTTTTT. Its protein is CASRLGPNTGELFF.

The V and J genes are TRBV6-1 and TRBJ1-2; no reliable D call. CDR1 MNHNS and CDR2 SASEGT come from the germline V gene. The CDR3 runs to 14 residues. Trimming pared 0 bases from V and 6 bases from J, leaving 11 bases between. The CDR3 loop is CASSEAFGGHGYTF. CDR3 in DNA: TGTGCCAGCAGTGAAGCGTTTGGCGGCCATGGCTACACCTTC.

The rearrangement joins TRBV7-9 to TRBJ2-5; perhaps TRBD1 as D (6 bases). Between the trimmed V and J ends, which lost 6 bases and 5 bases, there was a span of 19 bases. The CDR3 covers 15 residues. Germline CDR1 reads SEHNR; CDR2 reads FQNEAQ (reference sequence). The chain's CDR3 is CASSERGTQSETQYF. DNA for the CDR3: TGTGCCAGCAGTGAAAGAGGGACACAGTCGGAGACCCAGTACTTC.

This clonotype has only a few counts. The chain has TRBV7-9 and TRBJ1-1, with D perhaps TRBD1 (5 bases). The germline V gene has CDR1 SEHNR and CDR2 FQNEAQ (reference sequence). The CDR3 is 14 residues long. V lost 5 bases, J lost 6 bases, and 16 bases lay in between. CDR3 loop: CASSHFLDRPEAFF. The CDR3 DNA is TGTGCCAGCAGCCACTTCTTAGACAGACCTGAAGCTTTCTTT.

This clonotype was counted ten times or more. The gene calls are TRBV20-1 and TRBJ2-3; no firm D call. CDR3 length: 14 residues. Germline lookup yields CDR1 DFQATT and CDR2 SNEGSKA (reference sequence). The V end lost 0 bases, the J end lost 3 bases, and 10 bases lay between the germline ends. The CDR3 nucleotides read TGCAGTGCTAGAGATGTTGGTCTTACAGATACGCAGTATTTT. Its protein is CSARDVGLTDTQYF.

The V call is TRBV29-1, the J call TRBJ2-5; D may match TRBD1 or TRBD2 (7 bases each). The germline CDR1 and CDR2 sequences are SQVTM and ANQGSEA. V lost 1 base to trimming and J lost 5 bases, with 17 bases between them. The CDR3 loop spans 15 amino acids. The CDR3, as DNA: TGCAGCGTTGAAGGCGGGACTCAGGGGGGGGAGACCCAGTACTTC. It specifies CSVEGGTQGGETQYF.

Many counts were recorded for this clonotype. The chain is built from TRBV7-9 and TRBJ2-5, with D unclear. The CDR3 covers 13 residues. V was clipped by 5 bases and J by 4 bases, with 11 bases between them. The V gene's germline CDR1 is SEHNR and CDR2 FQNEAQ (reference sequence). DNA for the CDR3: TGTGCCAGCAGCCCCCCGGCCTCAGAGACCCAGTACTTC. Its protein is CASSPPASETQYF.

The rearrangement links TRBV20-1 to TRBJ2-1; maybe TRBD2 (5 bases). Between the trimmed V and J ends, which lost 5 bases and 8 bases, there was a span of 16 bases. CDR3 length: 13 residues. From germline, CDR1 is DFQATT and CDR2 SNEGSKA (reference sequence). This CDR3 reads CSAPRDLGDEQFF. DNA of the CDR3: TGCAGTGCTCCTCGAGATCTGGGAGATGAGCAGTTCTTC.

The rearrangement uses TRBV7-9 and TRBJ1-1; 9 bases align to TRBD1. The CDR3 covers 14 residues. The junction had 7 bases not matched to a gene; V was cut back by 4 bases and J by 7 bases. From germline, CDR1 is SEHNR and CDR2 FQNEAQ (reference sequence). Here the CDR3 reads CASSSGTGRLEAFF. CDR3 in DNA: TGTGCCAGCAGCTCCGGGACAGGGAGGCTTGAAGCTTTCTTT.

This clonotype turned up a few times. The rearrangement links TRBV28 to TRBJ2-7, with 10 bases aligning to TRBD1. In germline, CDR1 is MDHEN, CDR2 SYDVKM. V shed 4 bases and J 2 bases; nucleotides not matched to a gene: 2. There are 14 residues in the CDR3. This CDR3 reads CASSWTGGAYEQYF. The CDR3 DNA reads TGTGCCAGCAGTTGGACAGGGGGAGCCTACGAGCAGTACTTC.

In this sample, this clonotype turned up once. The chain joins TRBV7-2 to TRBJ2-2, with no clear D. V lost 1 base and J lost 6, with 12 bases in between. There are 15 residues in the CDR3. Germline CDR1 reads SGHTA; CDR2 reads FQGNSA. CDR3 coding DNA: TGTGCCAGCAGCTTAGAGGCTAGTGGGTCCGGGGAGCTGTTTTTT. Protein: CASSLEASGSGELFF.

The chain links TRBV5-4 to TRBJ1-1; no clear D gene. This CDR3 is 14 amino acids long. Germline V lookup: CDR1 SGHNT, CDR2 YYREEE (reference sequence). Trimming removed 4 bases at V and 1 base at J, with 11 bases between. The CDR3 DNA is TGTGCCAGCAGCCCACCTACCCCGAACACTGAAGCTTTCTTT. This codes for CASSPPTPNTEAFF.

The rearrangement joins TRBV2 to TRBJ2-2; D is unclear. The CDR3 is 11 amino acids. The germline gives CDR1 SNHLY, CDR2 FYNNEI. V lost 8 bases, J lost 5 bases, and 6 bases lay in between. The CDR3 protein is CASGLTGELFF. CDR3 sequence (DNA): TGTGCCAGCGGGCTTACCGGGGAGCTGTTTTTT. The full variable domain, rest sourced from reference TRBV2 and TRBJ2-2, is EPEVTQTPSHQVTQMGQEVILRCVPISNHLYFYWYRQILGQKVEFLVSFYNNEISEKSEIFDDQFSVERPDGSNFTLKIRSTKLEDSAMYFCASGLTGELFFGEGSRLTVL.

This clonotype is a singleton in its sample. The chain links TRBV7-9 to TRBJ2-7; a possible D gene is TRBD1 (6 bases). Trimming cost V 7 bases and J 3 bases, with 13 bases left between them. Germline V lookup: CDR1 SEHNR, CDR2 FQNEAQ (reference sequence). The CDR3 totals 13 residues. The CDR3 reads CASKGQNFYEQYF. The CDR3 DNA reads TGTGCCAGCAAGGGACAAAACTTCTACGAGCAGTACTTC.

The rearrangement joins TRBV9 to TRBJ2-7, with D tentatively TRBD1 (5 bases). V shed 0 bases and J shed 4 bases, with 11 bases lying between them. The germline V gene has CDR1 SGDLS and CDR2 YYNGEE. This CDR3 is 14 amino acids long. The CDR3 DNA reads TGTGCCAGCAGCGTAGGGGGCAAGGGGTACGAGCAGTACTTC. This encodes CASSVGGKGYEQYF.

This chain joins TRBV7-8 and TRBJ2-3; D is perhaps TRBD1 (5 bases). The CDR3 loop spans 13 amino acids. CDR1 is SGHVS, CDR2 FQNEAQ, per germline. Trimming took 5 bases from V and 3 from J, leaving 9 bases between them. This chain's CDR3 is CASSIQVTDTQYF. CDR3 DNA sequence: TGTGCCAGCAGCATACAGGTGACAGATACGCAGTATTTT. Together with reference TRBV7-8 and TRBJ2-3, the CDR3 gives the full variable domain: GAGVSQSPRYKVAKRGQDVALRCDPISGHVSLFWYQQALGQGPEFLTYFQNEAQLDKSGLPSDRFFAERPEGSVSTLKIQRTQQEDSAVYLCASSIQVTDTQYFGPGTRLTVL.

Many counts were recorded for this clonotype. The chain employs TRBV6-5 and TRBJ1-2; D remains ambiguous. Germline loops: CDR1 MNHEY, CDR2 SVGAGI. The length of the CDR3 is 15 residues. Trimming removed 0 bases from V and 4 bases from J, with 12 bases in between. The CDR3 is CASSYSSGSAYGYTF. CDR3 in DNA: TGTGCCAGCAGTTACTCGAGCGGGAGCGCCTATGGCTACACCTTC.

CDR3 region: CASSPSSGLAAYEQYF. The CDR3 region has the DNA TGTGCCAGCAGTCCCTCATCCGGACTAGCGGCCTACGAGCAGTACTTC. This chain joins TRBV7-4 and TRBJ2-7; 10 bases align to TRBD2. CDR1 is SGHVT, CDR2 SQSDAQ, per germline. V gave up 6 bases and J gave up 2 bases; unmatched junction bases: 10. The CDR3 extends over 16 amino acids.

This chain joins TRBV15 and TRBJ1-6; no clear D gene. CDR3 length equals 12 residues. Germline V CDR1 and CDR2: LNHNV, YYDKDF (reference sequence). V dropped 5 bases and J dropped 12 bases, with 11 bases sitting between them. The CDR3: CATSGPRLPLHF. CDR3 nucleotides: TGTGCCACCAGCGGACCCCGGTTACCCCTCCACTTT. The full variable domain, with the rest looked up from reference TRBV15 and TRBJ1-6, is DAMVIQNPRYQVTQFGKPVTLSCSQTLNHNVMYWYQQKSSQAPKLLFHYYDKDFNNEADTPDNFQSRRPNTSFCFLDIRSPGLGDTAMYLCATSGPRLPLHFGNGTRLTVT.

This chain uses TRBV11-1 with TRBJ1-2; perhaps TRBD1 as D (5 bases). Looked up from germline, CDR1 is SGHAT and CDR2 is FQDESV (reference sequence). CDR3 size: 13 residues. Between the trimmed V and J ends, which lost 5 bases and 8 bases, there was a span of 15 bases. CDR3 sequence (DNA): TGTGCCAGCAGCCCCGAGCTCCAGGGAGGCTACACCTTC. Translated: CASSPELQGGYTF.